The 30 T cell receptor beta chains below come from one sample, sequenced in a study of blood T cell repertoires in COVID-19. Profiled with immunoSEQ multiplex PCR; TCRdb holds only in-frame clones, not every one. The sample has almost 250,000 clones; more than 75% are singletons. Specimen: PBMCs or T cells enriched from blood (not recorded which). The receptor source for this set is a woman aged 50 to 65 who had recovered from COVID-19.

This sequence joins TRBV3-1 (or the pseudogene TRBV3-2) and TRBJ2-3; maybe TRBD2 (5 bases). From germline, CDR1 is LGHDT and CDR2 YNNKEL (reference sequence). Trimming took 0 bases from V and 6 from J, leaving 7 bases between them. There are 13 residues in the CDR3. CDR3 nucleotide sequence: TGTGCCAGCAGCCAAGATTGGAGGGATACGCAGTATTTT. It specifies CASSQDWRDTQYF.

V usage is TRBV7-3 and J usage is TRBJ1-6; D remains ambiguous. Germline-derived CDR1 and CDR2 are SGHTA and FQGTGA. This CDR3 region has 13 residues. Trimming took 8 bases from V and 4 from J, leaving 9 bases between them. The CDR3 here is CASQAGYNSPLHF. DNA for the CDR3: TGTGCCAGCCAGGCGGGTTATAATTCACCCCTCCACTTT. The full variable domain, in which reference TRBV7-3 and TRBJ1-6 provide the parts outside the CDR3, is GAGVSQTPSNKVTEKGKYVELRCDPISGHTALYWYRQSLGQGPEFLIYFQGTGAADDSGLPNDRFFAVRPEGSVSTLKIQRTERGDSAVYLCASQAGYNSPLHFGNGTRLTVT.

This chain uses TRBV7-9 with TRBJ1-5; 9 positions match TRBD1. The CDR3 has 18 residues. The germline V gene encodes CDR1 SEHNR and CDR2 FQNEAQ (reference sequence). Unmatched junction bases numbered 10, after V lost 1 base and J lost 3 bases. CDR3: CASSLVRVGDRDNQPQHF. CDR3 nucleotides: TGTGCCAGCAGCTTAGTAAGGGTGGGGGACAGGGACAATCAGCCCCAGCATTTT.

The CDR3 nucleotides read TGTGCCAGTAGTTGGGGAGGTGGTCAGCCCCAGCATTTT. Its translation: CASSWGGGQPQHF. This sequence joins TRBV19 and TRBJ1-5; D is ambiguous. The CDR3 is 13 amino acids. Looked up from germline, CDR1 is LNHDA and CDR2 is SQIVND (reference sequence). With 5 bases removed from V and 6 bases from J, the gap between germline ends came to 11 bases.

This clone occurred once. J is TRBJ2-7 and V is TRBV3-1 (or the pseudogene TRBV3-2); 7 positions agree with TRBD1. The length of the CDR3 is 14 residues. Trimming took 2 bases from V and 1 from J; bases not matched to a gene: 2. CDR1 LGHDT and CDR2 YNNKEL come from the germline V gene (reference sequence). Written as DNA, the CDR3 is TGTGCCAGCAGCCAATGGGACAGATCCTACGAGCAGTACTTC. Amino acid sequence: CASSQWDRSYEQYF.

The V gene is TRBV10-3, the J gene TRBJ2-7, with 7 bases fitting TRBD1. V shed 0 bases, J shed 0 bases, and the junction held 5 bases outside the gene matches. Germline CDR1 reads ENHRY; CDR2 reads SYGVKD. The CDR3 spans 16 residues. The CDR3 nucleotides read TGTGCCATCAGTGAGTCGGGACAGTCTAGCTCCTACGAGCAGTACTTC. Encoded protein: CAISESGQSSSYEQYF.

This sequence joins TRBV28 and TRBJ1-5; the D gene is possibly TRBD1 (6 bases). Germline CDR1 MDHEN, CDR2 SYDVKM. V gave up 5 bases and J gave up 2 bases, with 16 bases separating them. The CDR3 spans 16 residues. For the CDR3, the DNA is TGTGCCAGCAGTAACGACAGGAGTGGTGGCAATCAGCCCCAGCATTTT. Protein product: CASSNDRSGGNQPQHF.

The rearrangement links TRBV5-4 to TRBJ1-1, with 8 nucleotides matching TRBD1. Trimming at V came to 3 bases and at J to 11 bases, leaving 6 bases not matched to a gene. The CDR3 extends over 12 amino acids. The germline CDR1 and CDR2 sequences are SGHNT and YYREEE (reference sequence). In DNA form, the CDR3 reads TGTGCCAGCAGCTCGAACACAGGGGGGGCTTTCTTT. Translated: CASSSNTGGAFF. The whole variable domain, remainder taken from reference TRBV5-4 and TRBJ1-1, is ETGVTQSPTHLIKTRGQQVTLRCSSQSGHNTVSWYQQALGQGPQFIFQYYREEENGRGNFPPRFSGLQFPNYSSELNVNALELDDSALYLCASSSNTGGAFFGQGTRLTVV.

V usage is TRBV19 and J usage is TRBJ2-1, with 8 positions matching TRBD2. This CDR3 is built from 13 residues. V lost 5 bases, J lost 6 bases, and 3 bases stayed unmatched. Germline CDR1 LNHDA, CDR2 SQIVND (reference sequence). CDR3 sequence: CASSSTSGNEQFF. For the CDR3, the DNA is TGTGCCAGTAGTTCTACTAGCGGCAATGAGCAGTTCTTC.

The chain couples TRBV7-3 to TRBJ2-1, with 10 bases fitting TRBD1. With V trimmed by 4 bases and J by 2 bases, 5 bases remained unmatched. CDR3 length: 16 amino acids. Germline V CDR1 and CDR2: SGHTA, FQGTGA. CDR3 nucleotide sequence: TGTGCCAGCAGCTCCACGACAGGGGGCACCTACAATGAGCAGTTCTTC. Amino acids: CASSSTTGGTYNEQFF. Together with reference TRBV7-3 and TRBJ2-1, the CDR3 gives the full variable domain: GAGVSQTPSNKVTEKGKYVELRCDPISGHTALYWYRQSLGQGPEFLIYFQGTGAADDSGLPNDRFFAVRPEGSVSTLKIQRTERGDSAVYLCASSSTTGGTYNEQFFGPGTRLTVL.

The chain has TRBV4-2 and TRBJ1-1; 9 nucleotides align to TRBD1. The CDR3 is 15 residues long. V lost 3 bases to trimming and J lost 0 bases; unmatched junction nucleotides: 2. The V gene's germline CDR1 is LGHNA and CDR2 YNFKEQ. DNA for the CDR3: TGTGCCAGCAGCCAGGACAGGGGTATGAACACTGAAGCTTTCTTT. As protein: CASSQDRGMNTEAFF.

The chain combines TRBV11-2 with TRBJ1-2, with D perhaps matching TRBD1 (5 bases). This CDR3 comprises 14 residues. Trimming left V 5 bases short and J 3 bases short, with 13 bases between. Germline V gene lookup returns CDR1 SGHAT and CDR2 FQNNGV. CDR3 DNA: TGTGCCAGCAGCGGGGGGGGGAGATACTATGGCTACACCTTC. Residues: CASSGGGRYYGYTF.

In its sample, this clone was seen once. The rearrangement links TRBV28 to TRBJ1-5; tentative D call: TRBD1 (5 bases). This CDR3 contains 15 residues. In germline, CDR1 is MDHEN, CDR2 SYDVKM. V shed 5 bases and J shed 4 bases, with 15 bases lying between them. For the CDR3, the DNA is TGTGCCAGCAGTCCCCTTTGGGGGGGAAATCAGCCCCAGCATTTT. Translation gives CASSPLWGGNQPQHF.

As to this clone: The sample contains more than one DNA sequence encoding this CDR3. The chain is built from TRBV28 and TRBJ1-3; D is possibly TRBD1 (6 bases). CDR3 length equals 15 residues. Trimming took off 5 bases at V and 0 bases at J, with 11 bases between the two ends. The germline V gene has CDR1 MDHEN and CDR2 SYDVKM. CDR3: CASSSTGTSGNTIYF. Written as DNA, the CDR3 is TGTGCCAGCAGTAGTACAGGGACCTCTGGAAACACCATATATTTT.

V is TRBV3-1 (or the pseudogene TRBV3-2) and J is TRBJ1-2, with D perhaps matching TRBD1 (5 bases). This CDR3 has 14 amino acids. The V gene's germline CDR1 is LGHDT and CDR2 YNNKEL (reference sequence). Trimming cost V 4 bases and J 4 bases, with 13 bases left between them. In DNA, the CDR3 is TGTGCCAGCAGCCCCGACAGTAGGCTCTATGGCTACACCTTC. Translating gives CASSPDSRLYGYTF.

V and J are TRBV6-5 and TRBJ1-1; D is perhaps TRBD1 (5 bases). The CDR3 length is 13 residues. V was shortened by 5 bases and J by 1 base, with 8 bases between the two germline ends. In germline, CDR1 is MNHEY, CDR2 SVGAGI. This CDR3 is CASSNQGNTEAFF. The CDR3 coding sequence is TGTGCCAGCAGTAATCAGGGGAACACTGAAGCTTTCTTT.

The rearrangement uses TRBV15 and TRBJ1-5; 12 positions agree with TRBD1. J gave up 1 base and V 0 bases, and 7 bases lay outside the gene matches. This CDR3 is built from 19 residues. Per germline, CDR1 LNHNV and CDR2 YYDKDF (reference sequence). DNA of the CDR3: TGTGCCACCAGCAGAGACCCCGGGACAGGGGGCTTAAGCAATCAGCCCCAGCATTTT. Translation: CATSRDPGTGGLSNQPQHF.

The V call is TRBV2, the J call TRBJ1-1; 8 positions match TRBD1. From germline, CDR1 is SNHLY and CDR2 FYNNEI. Trimming removed 1 base from V and 8 bases from J; junction bases left unmatched: 12. The CDR3 has 16 amino acids. The CDR3 DNA reads TGTGCCAGCAGTGAAGAGGCAGGGGGCTACACCGACGAAGCTTTCTTT. Translating it yields CASSEEAGGYTDEAFF.

The chain has TRBV7-2 and TRBJ2-2; 10 nucleotides match TRBD2. V shed 1 base and J 8 bases; nucleotides not matched to a gene: 10. The CDR3 totals 17 residues. CDR1 SGHTA and CDR2 FQGNSA come from the germline V gene. CDR3 in amino acids: CASSLESGRAADGELFF. CDR3 in DNA: TGTGCCAGCAGCTTAGAGAGCGGGAGGGCCGCGGATGGGGAGCTGTTTTTT.

Comments on this clone: Other DNA variants within this sample encode the same CDR3. The chain combines TRBV19 with TRBJ1-1; D possibly corresponds to TRBD1 (5 bases). The CDR3 length is 13 residues. The V end lost 0 bases, the J end lost 4 bases, and 6 bases lay between the germline ends. The germline gives CDR1 LNHDA, CDR2 SQIVND (reference sequence). The CDR3 bases are TGTGCCAGTAGTATAGAGGGGGGCACTGAAGCTTTCTTT. Its protein product is CASSIEGGTEAFF.

V usage is TRBV7-6 and J usage is TRBJ2-1; 9 bases map to TRBD2. The germline gives CDR1 SGHVS, CDR2 FNYEAQ. The CDR3 totals 15 residues. The junction had 8 bases not matched to a gene; V was cut back by 5 bases and J by 6 bases. The CDR3 DNA follows: TGTGCCAGCAGCGGTCTAGCGGGATGGGGCAATGAGCAGTTCTTC. Protein product: CASSGLAGWGNEQFF.

V usage is TRBV7-2 and J usage is TRBJ1-1; a possible D gene is TRBD1 (5 bases). Trimming stripped 1 base from V and 1 base from J, with 10 bases between. CDR1 is SGHTA, CDR2 FQGNSA, per germline. The CDR3 has 15 amino acids. CDR3 amino acids: CASSLVYQGNTEAFF. DNA for the CDR3: TGTGCCAGCAGCTTAGTTTATCAGGGGAACACTGAAGCTTTCTTT. The full variable domain, completed using reference TRBV7-2 and TRBJ1-1, is GAGVSQSPSNKVTEKGKDVELRCDPISGHTALYWYRQSLGQGLEFLIYFQGNSAPDKSGLPSDRFSAERTGGSVSTLTIQRTQQEDSAVYLCASSLVYQGNTEAFFGQGTRLTVV.

The chain recombines TRBV7-3 with TRBJ2-1; the D gene is possibly TRBD2 (7 bases). CDR3 length: 15 residues. The germline gives CDR1 SGHTA, CDR2 FQGTGA. V was shortened by 6 bases and J by 5 bases, with 17 bases between the two germline ends. The CDR3 DNA is TGTGCCAGCAGGCAAGGGGGAGGGGTACACAATGAGCAGTTCTTC. It is translated as CASRQGGGVHNEQFF.

This rearrangement joins TRBV25-1 to TRBJ2-5; 8 nucleotides agree with TRBD1. CDR1 and CDR2 from the germline V gene are MGHDK and SYGVNS. CDR3 length: 15 residues. J gave up 4 bases and V 7 bases, and 11 bases lay outside the gene matches. CDR3 residues: CASTGTGNRRETQYF. CDR3 DNA sequence: TGTGCCAGCACCGGGACAGGTAATCGGAGAGAGACCCAGTACTTC. Looking up the rest from reference TRBV25-1 and TRBJ2-5 gives the full variable domain: EADIYQTPRYLVIGTGKKITLECSQTMGHDKMYWYQQDPGMELHLIHYSYGVNSTEKGDLSSESTVSRIRTEHFPLTLESARPSHTSQYLCASTGTGNRRETQYFGPGTRLLVL.

Only a few counts were recorded for this clone. The chain carries TRBV19 and TRBJ1-2, with a tentative D call TRBD1 (6 bases). V was trimmed by 4 bases and J by 4 bases, leaving 25 bases between them. Germline CDR1 reads LNHDA; CDR2 reads SQIVND (reference sequence). The CDR3 covers 18 residues. The CDR3 loop is CASSTHLVGGQKLYGYTF. The CDR3 nucleotides are TGTGCCAGTAGTACCCACCTGGTCGGCGGACAGAAGCTCTATGGCTACACCTTC.

The chain links TRBV28 to TRBJ1-1; tentative D call: TRBD1 (5 bases). V was pared by 3 bases and J by 7 bases, with 15 bases between. This CDR3 is 14 amino acids long. Germline V gives CDR1 MDHEN, CDR2 SYDVKM. For the CDR3, the DNA is TGTGCCAGCAGTTTCTCGGGGGGGAGGATTGAAGCTTTCTTT. Translated, it gives CASSFSGGRIEAFF.

The CDR3 protein is CASRQTSGSYEQYF. In nucleotides, the CDR3 is TGTGCCAGCAGACAGACTAGCGGGAGTTACGAGCAGTACTTC. The V and J genes are TRBV3-1 (or the pseudogene TRBV3-2) and TRBJ2-7, with 12 nucleotides matching TRBD2. The CDR3 totals 14 residues. V lost 6 bases to trimming and J lost 4 bases; unmatched junction nucleotides: 4. CDR1 and CDR2 (germline): LGHDT, YNNKEL (reference sequence).

Remarks on this clone: Sequence at one end of the junction differs from germline and may be a read error. The CDR3 is CASSLQGTDTQYF. CDR3 bases: TGTGCTAGCAGCTTACAGGGCACAGATACGCAGTATTTT. The V gene is TRBV7-7, the J gene TRBJ2-3; tentatively, D is TRBD1 (5 bases). The CDR3 runs 13 residues. Per the germline V gene, CDR1 is SSHAT and CDR2 is FNYEAQ (reference sequence).

The chain recombines TRBV11-3 with TRBJ1-1; perhaps TRBD1 as D (6 bases). The V gene lost 1 base and the J gene lost 5 bases, with 14 bases spanning the gap. Per the germline V gene, CDR1 is SGHNT and CDR2 is YENEEA. This CDR3 has 15 amino acids. The CDR3 nucleotides read TGTGCCAGCAGCTTAGGGCACCCACAGGGAACTGAAGCTTTCTTT. This gives the protein CASSLGHPQGTEAFF. Combining the CDR3 with reference TRBV11-3 and TRBJ1-1 gives the whole variable domain EAGVVQSPRYKIIEKKQPVAFWCNPISGHNTLYWYLQNLGQGPELLIRYENEEAVDDSQLPKDRFSAERLKGVDSTLKIQPAELGDSAVYLCASSLGHPQGTEAFFGQGTRLTVV.

V gene TRBV6-1 combines with J gene TRBJ2-4; D remains ambiguous. The germline V gene encodes CDR1 MNHNS and CDR2 SASEGT. V lost 1 base and J lost 0, with 10 bases in between. The CDR3 covers 16 residues. CDR3: CASSEVTRLAKNIQYF. CDR3 DNA: TGTGCCAGCAGTGAAGTGACCAGACTAGCCAAAAACATTCAGTACTTC.